This T cell receptor beta chain was captured in a study of T cells after yellow fever vaccination. Whole-study context: Low-cell-number fractions were prepared with SMART-Seq v4 Ultra Low Input. Points from the study as a whole: Booster sampling recovered most clones from primary vaccination (approximately 97% CD4, around 88% CD8). A faster peak, day 5 versus 15, was reached by the weaker secondary response.

About this clonotype: Its antigen is unidentified.

The CDR3 contains 15 residues. Germline V gene data show CDR1 as SEHNR and CDR2 as FQNEAQ (reference sequence). Trimming took 1 base from V and 5 from J, leaving 14 bases between them. Template switching by 5'RACE produced TCR cDNA, adding a universal primer site and UMIs. TCRdb used MiXCR to reprocess the 5' RACE reads, holding one entry per CDR3 protein. The sample lists roughly 320,000 distinct CDR3 sequences; about 10% were seen once. Sequencing used CD4+ T cells sorted from PBMCs, obtained 45 days after the yellow fever booster vaccination. The chain has TRBV7-9 and TRBJ1-2; D is unclear. This TCR came from a man between 18 and 35 years old who received the YFV17D yellow fever vaccine. The CDR3 spells CASSLGAAGAYGYTF. The DNA of the CDR3 is TGTGCCAGCAGCTTAGGTGCGGCAGGAGCTTATGGCTACACCTTC.